This T cell receptor (beta chain) was recorded in a study of cytomegalovirus exposure and HLA in healthy donors. At sampling all donors were nominally healthy, likely with unrecorded immune exposures. The PCR made use of 60 Vbeta and 13 Jbeta primers. This table comes from immunoSEQ multiplex PCR, and its TCRdb copy is limited to in-frame clones, with some not included. This table has 150,000 to 250,000 clones, around three quarters appearing once. Trimming left V 2 bases short and J 6 bases short, with 14 bases between. CDR3 length: 14 residues. Germline-derived CDR1 and CDR2 are SGDLS and YYNGEE. This chain uses TRBV9 with TRBJ1-2, with D possibly being TRBD1 (6 bases). The source is a man aged 25-45 years in good health and CMV-seronegative. The material sequenced was PBMCs. CDR3 sequence reads: CASSVRGLADGYTF. The CDR3 bases are TGTGCCAGCAGCGTGCGGGGGCTGGCAGATGGCTACACCTTC. Full variable domain (remainder filled in from reference TRBV9 and TRBJ1-2): DSGVTQTPKHLITATGQRVTLRCSPRSGDLSVYWYQQSLDQGLQFLIQYYNGEERAKGNILERFSAQQFPDLHSELNLSSLELGDSALYFCASSVRGLADGYTFGSGTRLTVV.